This T cell receptor beta chain derives from a study of CD4 T cells in relation to SARS-CoV-2 and coronaviruses. The CDR3 sequence is 13 residues long. V lost 4 bases and J lost 3, with 11 bases in between. Germline lookup yields CDR1 SGHDT and CDR2 YYEEEE. Only in-frame clones appear in the TCRdb table, and some are missing; sequencing was by immunoSEQ multiplex PCR. The repertoire consists of over 15,000 clones, with around 77% occurring once and the leading ten covering about a quarter. Regarding this clone: The antigen is not known.

The unexposed donors gave CD4+ T cells in about 2010-2019, prior to COVID-19. CD4+ T cells were isolated from the cells after about nine days of culture. The receptor was isolated from a human donor in good health. This chain joins TRBV5-6 and TRBJ2-7; D may be TRBD2 (6 bases). The specimen sequenced was CD4+ T cells from PBMCs, cultured in vitro. DNA of the CDR3: TGTGCCAGCAGCCCGGGACTGAGCTACGAGCAGTACTTC. Its protein is CASSPGLSYEQYF.